Sequencing of this TCR beta chain was carried out in a study of control samples from healthy donors and cancer patients. Assay used: immunoSEQ multiplex PCR; TCRdb lists only in-frame clones, some missing. The table has 250,000 to 300,000 clones, almost 85% seen once; the top ten hold 13%. The receptor was derived from a woman aged 60-70 years with lung cancer. Specimen: PBMCs.

The CDR3 coding sequence is TGTGCCAGCAGCCAAGATCGGAGGACAGGGGCCGGGATGAACACTGAAGCTTTCTTT. Translating it yields CASSQDRRTGAGMNTEAFF. This chain uses TRBV3-1 (or the pseudogene TRBV3-2) with TRBJ1-1; 9 nucleotides agree with TRBD1. Per germline, CDR1 LGHDT and CDR2 YNNKEL (reference sequence). The length of the CDR3 is 19 residues. Germline trimming cut 0 bases from V and 0 bases from J; bases unmatched to any gene: 11.